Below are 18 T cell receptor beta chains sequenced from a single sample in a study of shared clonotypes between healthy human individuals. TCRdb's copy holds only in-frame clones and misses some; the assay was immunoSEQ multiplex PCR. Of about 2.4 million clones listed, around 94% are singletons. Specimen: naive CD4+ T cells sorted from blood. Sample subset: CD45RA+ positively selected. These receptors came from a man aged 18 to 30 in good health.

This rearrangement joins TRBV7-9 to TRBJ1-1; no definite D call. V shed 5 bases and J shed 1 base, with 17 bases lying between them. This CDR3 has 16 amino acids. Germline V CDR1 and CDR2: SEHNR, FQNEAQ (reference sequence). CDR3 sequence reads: CASSQLLTARNTEAFF. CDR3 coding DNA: TGTGCCAGCAGCCAATTATTGACCGCGAGGAACACTGAAGCTTTCTTT.

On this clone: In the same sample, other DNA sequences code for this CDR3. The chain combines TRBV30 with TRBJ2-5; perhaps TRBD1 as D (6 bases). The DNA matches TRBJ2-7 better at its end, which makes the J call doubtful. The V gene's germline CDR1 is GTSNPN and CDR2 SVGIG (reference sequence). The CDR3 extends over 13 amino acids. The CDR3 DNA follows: TGTGCCTGGAGTGTAGGGGGTCCGTACGAGCAGTACTTC. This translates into CAWSVGGPYEQYF.

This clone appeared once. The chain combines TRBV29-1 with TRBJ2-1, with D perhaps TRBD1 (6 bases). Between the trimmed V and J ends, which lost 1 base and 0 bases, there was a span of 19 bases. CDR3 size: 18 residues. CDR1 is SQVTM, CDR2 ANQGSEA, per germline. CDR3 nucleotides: TGCAGCGTTGAAGGTTTTGGGACACCTAAAAGCTCCTACAATGAGCAGTTCTTC. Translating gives CSVEGFGTPKSSYNEQFF.

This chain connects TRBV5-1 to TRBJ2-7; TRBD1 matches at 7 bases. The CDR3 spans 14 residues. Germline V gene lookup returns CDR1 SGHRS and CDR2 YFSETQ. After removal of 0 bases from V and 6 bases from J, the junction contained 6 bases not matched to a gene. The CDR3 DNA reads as TGCGCCAGCAGCTTGGTCCAGGGGGTGAGCGAGCAGTACTTC. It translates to CASSLVQGVSEQYF.

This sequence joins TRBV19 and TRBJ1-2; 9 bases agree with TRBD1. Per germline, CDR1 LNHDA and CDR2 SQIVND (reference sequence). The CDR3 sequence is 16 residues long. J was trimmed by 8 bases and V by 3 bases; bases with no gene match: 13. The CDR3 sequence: CASSMTGQGSGGGYTF. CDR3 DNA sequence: TGTGCCAGTAGTATGACGGGACAGGGATCAGGAGGAGGCTACACCTTC.

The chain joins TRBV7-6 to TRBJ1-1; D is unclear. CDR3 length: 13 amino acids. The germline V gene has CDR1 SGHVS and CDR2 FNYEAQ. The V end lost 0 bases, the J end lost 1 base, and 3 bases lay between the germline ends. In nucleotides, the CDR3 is TGTGCCAGCAGCTTAGCCGCGAACACTGAAGCTTTCTTT. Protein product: CASSLAANTEAFF.

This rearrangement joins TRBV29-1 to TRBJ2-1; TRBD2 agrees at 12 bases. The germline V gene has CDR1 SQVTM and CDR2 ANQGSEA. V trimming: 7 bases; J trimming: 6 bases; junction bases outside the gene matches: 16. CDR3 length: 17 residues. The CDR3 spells CSATTSGSLGSGNEQFF. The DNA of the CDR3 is TGCAGCGCCACGACTAGCGGGAGTTTAGGCAGCGGCAATGAGCAGTTCTTC.

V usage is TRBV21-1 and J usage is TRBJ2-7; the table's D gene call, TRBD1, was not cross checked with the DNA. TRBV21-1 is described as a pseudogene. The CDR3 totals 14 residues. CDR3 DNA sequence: TGTGCCAGCAGCAAATTGGCAGGGTCCTACGAGCAGTACTTC. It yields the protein CASSKLAGSYEQYF.

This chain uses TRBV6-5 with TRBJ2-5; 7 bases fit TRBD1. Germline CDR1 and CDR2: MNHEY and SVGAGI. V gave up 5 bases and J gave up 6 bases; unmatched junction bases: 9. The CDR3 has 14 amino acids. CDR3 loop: CASSPRQGVQTQYF. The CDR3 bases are TGTGCCAGCAGTCCCAGACAGGGTGTGCAGACCCAGTACTTC.

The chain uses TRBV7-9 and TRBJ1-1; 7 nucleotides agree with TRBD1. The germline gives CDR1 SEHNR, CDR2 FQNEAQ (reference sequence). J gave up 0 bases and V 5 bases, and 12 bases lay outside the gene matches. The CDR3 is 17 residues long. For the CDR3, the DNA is TGTGCCAGCAGCCCCCCCCGCTACAGGGGACTGAACACTGAAGCTTTCTTT. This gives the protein CASSPPRYRGLNTEAFF. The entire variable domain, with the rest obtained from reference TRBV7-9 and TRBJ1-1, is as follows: DTGVSQNPRHKITKRGQNVTFRCDPISEHNRLYWYRQTLGQGPEFLTYFQNEAQLEKSRLLSDRFSAERPKGSFSTLEIQRTEQGDSAMYLCASSPPRYRGLNTEAFFGQGTRLTVV.

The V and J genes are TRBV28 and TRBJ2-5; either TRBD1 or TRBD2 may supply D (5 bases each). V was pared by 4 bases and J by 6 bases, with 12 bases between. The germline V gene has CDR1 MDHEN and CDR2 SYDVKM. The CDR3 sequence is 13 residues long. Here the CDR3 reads CASSSPPGQTQYF. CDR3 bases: TGTGCCAGCAGTTCTCCCCCGGGGCAGACCCAGTACTTC.

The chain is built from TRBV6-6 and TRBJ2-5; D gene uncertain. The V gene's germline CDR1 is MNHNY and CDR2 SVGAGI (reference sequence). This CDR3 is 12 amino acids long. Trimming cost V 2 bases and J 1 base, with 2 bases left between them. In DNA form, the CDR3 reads TGTGCCAGCAGTTACGCCCAAGAGACCCAGTACTTC. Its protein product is CASSYAQETQYF.

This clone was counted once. The CDR3 region is CAWSVWGADEQYF. The CDR3 nucleotides are TGTGCCTGGAGTGTTTGGGGGGCGGACGAGCAGTACTTC. V is TRBV30 and J is TRBJ2-5, with D perhaps being TRBD1 or TRBD2 (6 bases each). The J call may be wrong; the DNA end is better matched by TRBJ2-7. The CDR3 totals 13 residues. Germline V gene data show CDR1 as GTSNPN and CDR2 as SVGIG (reference sequence).

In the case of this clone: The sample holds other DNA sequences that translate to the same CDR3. The CDR3 nucleotides are TGTGCCAGCAGCCTAGCGGGGGGGCAAGAGACCCAGTACTTC. Its protein product is CASSLAGGQETQYF. The V and J genes are TRBV27 and TRBJ2-5; 12 bases match TRBD2. The ends lost 6 bases at V and 2 bases at J; junction bases unmatched: 1. This CDR3 has 14 residues. Germline assignment: CDR1 MNHEY and CDR2 SMNVEV (reference sequence).

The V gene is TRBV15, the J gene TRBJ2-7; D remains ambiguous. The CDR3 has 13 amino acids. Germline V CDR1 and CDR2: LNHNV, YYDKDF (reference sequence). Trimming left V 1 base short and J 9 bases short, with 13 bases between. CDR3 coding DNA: TGTGCCACCAGCAGAGCCCCCCTTGAAGGGCAGTACTTC. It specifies CATSRAPLEGQYF.

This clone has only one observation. This chain's CDR3 is CASSRGQGPYEQYF. CDR3 coding DNA: TGTGCCAGCAGCCGCGGACAGGGCCCCTACGAGCAGTACTTC. The rearrangement joins TRBV7-2 to TRBJ2-7; 8 nucleotides align to TRBD1. This CDR3 spans 14 amino acids. Looked up from germline, CDR1 is SGHTA and CDR2 is FQGNSA. With V trimmed by 5 bases and J by 2 bases, 5 bases remained unmatched.

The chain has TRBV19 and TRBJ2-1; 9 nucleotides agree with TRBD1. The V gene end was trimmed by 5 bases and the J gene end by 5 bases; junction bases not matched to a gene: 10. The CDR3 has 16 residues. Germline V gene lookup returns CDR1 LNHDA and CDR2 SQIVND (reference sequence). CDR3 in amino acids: CASSVPQGAGNNEQFF. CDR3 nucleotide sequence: TGTGCCAGTAGTGTCCCACAGGGGGCGGGGAACAATGAGCAGTTCTTC.

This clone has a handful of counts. The CDR3: CALTTDYTEAFF. In DNA form, the CDR3 reads TGTGCCCTAACCACAGATTACACTGAAGCTTTCTTT. The rearrangement links TRBV30 to TRBJ1-1; D remains ambiguous. This CDR3 contains 12 residues. Trimming shortened V by 8 bases and J by 3 bases, and 13 bases separated the two germline ends. From germline, CDR1 is GTSNPN and CDR2 SVGIG (reference sequence).